The sequence of this TCR beta chain was determined in a study of blood T cell repertoires in COVID-19. CDR1 and CDR2 from the germline V gene are MDHEN and SYDVKM. CDR3 length: 15 amino acids. Trimming left V 7 bases short and J 3 bases short, with 19 bases between. The method was immunoSEQ multiplex PCR; TCRdb's version includes in-frame clones alone and lacks a portion of them. The table shows approximately 110,000 clones, with roughly 80% occurring only once. This clonotype was sampled from a woman between 65 and 79 years old with acute or convalescent COVID-19. The chain uses TRBV28 and TRBJ2-7; TRBD1 is a possible D gene (6 bases). The sample was peripheral blood. CDR3 region: CASTLGAGRNYEQYF. CDR3 in DNA: TGTGCCAGCACCCTGGGGGCAGGGCGGAACTACGAGCAGTACTTC.